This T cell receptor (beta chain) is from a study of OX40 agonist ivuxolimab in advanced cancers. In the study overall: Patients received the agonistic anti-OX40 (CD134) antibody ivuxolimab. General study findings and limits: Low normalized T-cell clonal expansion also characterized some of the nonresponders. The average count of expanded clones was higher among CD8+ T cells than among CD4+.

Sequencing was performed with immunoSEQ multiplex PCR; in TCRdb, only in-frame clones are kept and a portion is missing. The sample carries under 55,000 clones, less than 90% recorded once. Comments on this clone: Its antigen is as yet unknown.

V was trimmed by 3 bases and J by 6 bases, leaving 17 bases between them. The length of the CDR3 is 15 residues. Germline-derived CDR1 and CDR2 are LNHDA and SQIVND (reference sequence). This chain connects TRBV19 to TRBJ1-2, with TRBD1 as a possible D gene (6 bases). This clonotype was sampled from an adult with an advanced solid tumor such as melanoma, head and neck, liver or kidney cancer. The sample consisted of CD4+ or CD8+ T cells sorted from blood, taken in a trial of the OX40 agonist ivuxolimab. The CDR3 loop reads CASSISGVLVHGYTF. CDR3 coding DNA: TGTGCCAGTAGTATTTCAGGGGTCCTAGTCCATGGCTACACCTTC.